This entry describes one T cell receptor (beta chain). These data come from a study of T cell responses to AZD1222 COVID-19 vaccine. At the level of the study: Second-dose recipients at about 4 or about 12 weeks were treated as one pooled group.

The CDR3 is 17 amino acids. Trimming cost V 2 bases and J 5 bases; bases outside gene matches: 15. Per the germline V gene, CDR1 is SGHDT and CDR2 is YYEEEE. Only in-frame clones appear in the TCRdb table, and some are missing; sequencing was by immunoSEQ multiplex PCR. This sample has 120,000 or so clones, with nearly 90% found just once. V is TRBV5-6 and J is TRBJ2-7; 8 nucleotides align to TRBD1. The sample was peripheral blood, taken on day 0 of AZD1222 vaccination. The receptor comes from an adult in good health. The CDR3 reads CASSFWGGAGGGHEQYF. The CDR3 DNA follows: TGTGCCAGCAGCTTTTGGGGTGGGGCAGGGGGCGGCCACGAGCAGTACTTC.